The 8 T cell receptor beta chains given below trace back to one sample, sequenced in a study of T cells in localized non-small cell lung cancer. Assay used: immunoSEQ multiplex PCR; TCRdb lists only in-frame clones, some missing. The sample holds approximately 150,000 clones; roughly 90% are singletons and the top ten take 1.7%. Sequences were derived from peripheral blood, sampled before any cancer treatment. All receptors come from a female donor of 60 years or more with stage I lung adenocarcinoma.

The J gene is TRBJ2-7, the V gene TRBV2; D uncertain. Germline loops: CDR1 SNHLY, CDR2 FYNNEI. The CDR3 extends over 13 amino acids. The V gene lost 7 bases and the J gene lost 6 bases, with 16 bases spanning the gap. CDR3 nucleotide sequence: TGTGCCAGCACAGACTTAGGGTTCTCCGAGCAGTACTTC. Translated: CASTDLGFSEQYF.

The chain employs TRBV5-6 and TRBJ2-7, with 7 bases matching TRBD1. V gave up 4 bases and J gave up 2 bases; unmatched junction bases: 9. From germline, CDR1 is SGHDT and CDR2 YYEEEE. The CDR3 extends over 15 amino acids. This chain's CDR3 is CASSRMDRTTYEQYF. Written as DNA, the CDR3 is TGTGCCAGCAGCAGAATGGACAGGACGACCTACGAGCAGTACTTC.

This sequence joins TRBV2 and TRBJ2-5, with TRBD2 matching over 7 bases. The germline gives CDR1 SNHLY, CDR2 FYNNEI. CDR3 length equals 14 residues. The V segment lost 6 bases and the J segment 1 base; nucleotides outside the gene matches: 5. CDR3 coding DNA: TGTGCCAGCAGAGCCGGGACTACCCAAGAGACCCAGTACTTC. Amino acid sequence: CASRAGTTQETQYF.

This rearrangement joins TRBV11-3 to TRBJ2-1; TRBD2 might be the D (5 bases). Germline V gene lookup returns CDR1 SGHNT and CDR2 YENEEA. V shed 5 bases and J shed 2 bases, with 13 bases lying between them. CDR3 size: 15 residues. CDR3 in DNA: TGTGCCAGCAGCCCGTCCGGGGTACCCTACAATGAGCAGTTCTTC. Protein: CASSPSGVPYNEQFF.

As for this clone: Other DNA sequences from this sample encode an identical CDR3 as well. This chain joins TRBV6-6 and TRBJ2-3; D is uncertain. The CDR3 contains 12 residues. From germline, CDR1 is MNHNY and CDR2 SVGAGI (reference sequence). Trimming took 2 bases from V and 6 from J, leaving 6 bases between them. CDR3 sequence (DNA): TGTGCCAGCAGTTACCTCGGGGATACGCAGTATTTT. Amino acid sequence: CASSYLGDTQYF.

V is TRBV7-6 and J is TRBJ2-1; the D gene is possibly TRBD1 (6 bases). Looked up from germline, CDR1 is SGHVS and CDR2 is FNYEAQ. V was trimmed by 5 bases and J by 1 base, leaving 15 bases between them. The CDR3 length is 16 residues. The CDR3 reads CASSLRGTPSYNEQFF. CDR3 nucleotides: TGTGCCAGCAGCCTAAGGGGGACCCCATCCTACAATGAGCAGTTCTTC.

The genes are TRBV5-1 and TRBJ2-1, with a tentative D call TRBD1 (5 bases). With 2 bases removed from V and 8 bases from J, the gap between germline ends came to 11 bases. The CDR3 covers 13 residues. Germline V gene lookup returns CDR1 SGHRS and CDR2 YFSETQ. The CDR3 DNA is TGCGCCAGCAGCTTCGGCCAGACAGATGAGCAGTTCTTC. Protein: CASSFGQTDEQFF.

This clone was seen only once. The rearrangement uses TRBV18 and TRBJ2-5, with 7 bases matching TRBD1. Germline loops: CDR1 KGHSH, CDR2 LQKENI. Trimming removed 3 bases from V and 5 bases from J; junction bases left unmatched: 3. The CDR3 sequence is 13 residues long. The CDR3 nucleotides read TGTGCCAGCTCACCGACAGGGCACGAGACCCAGTACTTC. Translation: CASSPTGHETQYF. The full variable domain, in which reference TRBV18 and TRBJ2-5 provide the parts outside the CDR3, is NAGVMQNPRHLVRRRGQEARLRCSPMKGHSHVYWYRQLPEEGLKFMVYLQKENIIDESGMPKERFSAEFPKEGPSILRIQQVVRGDSAAYFCASSPTGHETQYFGPGTRLLVL.